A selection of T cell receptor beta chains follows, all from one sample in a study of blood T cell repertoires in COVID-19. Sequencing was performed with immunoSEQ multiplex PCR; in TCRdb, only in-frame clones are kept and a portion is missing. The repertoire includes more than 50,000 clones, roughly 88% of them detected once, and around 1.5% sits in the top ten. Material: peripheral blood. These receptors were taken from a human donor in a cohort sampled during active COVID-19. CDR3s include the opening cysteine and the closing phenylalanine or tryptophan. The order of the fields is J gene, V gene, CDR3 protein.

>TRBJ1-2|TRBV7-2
CASSFSSGTGGIGYTF
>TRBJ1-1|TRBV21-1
CASSKDRTNTEAFF
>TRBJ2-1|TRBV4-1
CASSQERGRAGNEQFF
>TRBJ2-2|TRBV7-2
CASSLYRQGAFPGELFF
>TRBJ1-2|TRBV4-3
CASSQLGTGDNYGYTF
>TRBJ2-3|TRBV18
CASSLPGLAGGLGTDTQYF
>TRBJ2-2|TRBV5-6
CASSPRLAGNTGELFF
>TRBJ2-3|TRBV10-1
CASSESKARLAGGDTQYF
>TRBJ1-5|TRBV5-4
CASSWDRGNQPQHF
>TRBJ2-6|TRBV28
CASSLSELQGPSGANVLTF
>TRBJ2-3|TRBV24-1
CATSPLGQATSTDTQYF
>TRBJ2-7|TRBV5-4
CASSYTSGSYEQYF
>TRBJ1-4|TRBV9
CASSGIPEADEKLFF
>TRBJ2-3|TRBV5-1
CASSLVASSTDTQYF
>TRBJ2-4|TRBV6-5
CASSSFRTGEKNIQYF
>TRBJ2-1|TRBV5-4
CASSFQTVNNEQFF
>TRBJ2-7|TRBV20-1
CSARTGTSQYF
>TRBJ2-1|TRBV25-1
CASSGEQEANNEQFF
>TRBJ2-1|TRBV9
CAFPGLAGFYNEQFF
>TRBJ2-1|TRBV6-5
CASSLSTSGWDEQFF
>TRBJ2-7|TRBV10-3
CAISESQGGEQYF
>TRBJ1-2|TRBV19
CASIPPGTNYGYTF
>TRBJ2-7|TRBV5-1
CASSLGGTASYEQYF
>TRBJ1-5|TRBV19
CASSIWAVANQPQHF
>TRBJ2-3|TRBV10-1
CASSDQGASTDTQYF
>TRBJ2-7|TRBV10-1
CASSVRGPPYEQYF
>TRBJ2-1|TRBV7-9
CASSPLAVTYNEQFF
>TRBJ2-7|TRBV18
CASSQGELYEQYF
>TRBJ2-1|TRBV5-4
CASSLTGGRQFF
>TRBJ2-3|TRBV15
CATSRGPDTQYF
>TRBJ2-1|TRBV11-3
CASSLASSGTYNEQFF
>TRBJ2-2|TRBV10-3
CATLDRISPANTGELFF
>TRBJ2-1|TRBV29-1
CSVVQGSSYNEQFF
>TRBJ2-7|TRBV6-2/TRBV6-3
CASSENRDRPRDEQYF
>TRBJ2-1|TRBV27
CASSSTLQGNEQFF
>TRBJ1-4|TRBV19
CASSTSGRIFEKLFF
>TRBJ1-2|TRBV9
CASSVGGRIRDYGYTF
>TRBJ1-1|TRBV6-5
CASTTGGKGTEAFF
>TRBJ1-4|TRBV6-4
CASSVSREDEKLFF
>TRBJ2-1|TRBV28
CASSLLLAGGHNEQFF
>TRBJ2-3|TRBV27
CASSLSRTGITDTQYF
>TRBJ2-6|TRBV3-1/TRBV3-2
CASSYGVGRSSGANVLTF
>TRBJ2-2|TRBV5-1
CASSTGLLRGQLFF
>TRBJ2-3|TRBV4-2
CASSQVSDTQYF
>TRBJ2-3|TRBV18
CASSPGQSTLDTQYF
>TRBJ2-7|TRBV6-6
CASSPTTNYYEQYF
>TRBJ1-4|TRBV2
CASTTKSGGQGEKLFF
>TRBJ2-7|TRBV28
CASSYSRLAYEQYF
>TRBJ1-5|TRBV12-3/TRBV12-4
CASSTGQGQPQHF
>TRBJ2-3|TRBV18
CASSPFSRLAGASHTQYF
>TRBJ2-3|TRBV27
CASSFSSTDTQYF
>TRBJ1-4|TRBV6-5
CASRDGTDEKLFF